These 6 T cell receptor beta chains originate from one sample sequenced in a study of shared clonotypes between healthy human individuals. The repertoire was sequenced with immunoSEQ multiplex PCR; TCRdb's copy has only in-frame clones and lacks some. The sample shows 2 million to 2.5 million clones, approximately 93% of them seen only once. Sequenced input: naive CD4+ T cells from PBMCs. Subset denoted: CD45RA+ positively selected. These receptors were obtained from a man aged 18 to 29 in good health. Some clones in this sample may be carry-over from other donors' samples.

V usage is TRBV5-1 and J usage is TRBJ2-4; the match to TRBD1 covers 8 bases. Germline loops: CDR1 SGHRS, CDR2 YFSETQ. This CDR3 comprises 17 residues. The junction had 5 bases not matched to a gene; V was cut back by 0 bases and J by 0 bases. This CDR3 is CASSLATGALAKNIQYF. In nucleotides, the CDR3 is TGCGCCAGCAGCTTGGCGACAGGGGCCTTAGCCAAAAACATTCAGTACTTC.

The genes are TRBV7-3 and TRBJ2-1, with no clear D. The V end lost 9 bases, the J end lost 7 bases, and 13 bases lay between the germline ends. The germline gives CDR1 SGHTA, CDR2 FQGTGA. This CDR3 has 12 amino acids. This CDR3 reads CASGNSRNEQFF. The CDR3 DNA reads as TGTGCCAGTGGAAACAGCCGAAATGAGCAGTTCTTC.

The V gene is TRBV19, the J gene TRBJ2-1; D unclear. The CDR3 has 12 residues. V lost 10 bases and J 6 bases, leaving 13 bases between the germline ends. Germline V lookup: CDR1 LNHDA, CDR2 SQIVND (reference sequence). The CDR3 loop reads CATREVGNEQFF. As DNA, the CDR3 is TGTGCCACCCGCGAGGTTGGCAATGAGCAGTTCTTC.

The CDR3 DNA reads as TGTGCCAGCGGAACTAGCGGGAGTGAGACCCAGTACTTC. This translates into CASGTSGSETQYF. This chain uses TRBV11-3 with TRBJ2-5; 11 bases map to TRBD2. The J segment lost 5 bases and the V segment lost 8 bases, leaving 4 bases of the junction unmatched. The CDR3 runs 13 residues. Per germline, CDR1 SGHNT and CDR2 YENEEA.

J is TRBJ2-3 and V is TRBV10-3, with 9 bases that match TRBD2. V lost 0 bases to trimming and J lost 2 bases; unmatched junction nucleotides: 3. CDR3 length equals 16 residues. Germline-derived CDR1 and CDR2 are ENHRY and SYGVKD. CDR3 in amino acids: CAISESAGGSTDTQYF. Here the CDR3 DNA reads TGTGCCATCAGTGAGTCGGCGGGAGGGTCCACAGATACGCAGTATTTT.

As for this clone: The same CDR3 arises from other DNA sequences in this sample as well. The chain recombines TRBV5-1 with TRBJ2-7; D is perhaps TRBD1 (6 bases). The germline V gene has CDR1 SGHRS and CDR2 YFSETQ. V lost 0 bases, J lost 3 bases, and 10 bases lay in between. This CDR3 spans 14 amino acids. For the CDR3, the DNA is TGCGCCAGCAGCTTGGCCGGGACAAACTACGAGCAGTACTTC. Its translation is CASSLAGTNYEQYF. The full variable domain, in which reference TRBV5-1 and TRBJ2-7 provide the parts outside the CDR3, is KAGVTQTPRYLIKTRGQQVTLSCSPISGHRSVSWYQQTPGQGLQFLFEYFSETQRNKGNFPGRFSGRQFSNSRSEMNVSTLELGDSALYLCASSLAGTNYEQYFGPGTRLTVT.